This TCR beta chain was sequenced during a study of blood T cell repertoires in COVID-19. J gave up 0 bases and V 2 bases, and 10 bases lay outside the gene matches. This CDR3 is 17 amino acids long. CDR1 and CDR2 from the germline V gene are SQVTM and ANQGSEA. The protocol was immunoSEQ multiplex PCR, while the TCRdb copy is restricted to in-frame clones and leaves out a portion. The table includes a few hundred thousand clones, around 90% detected once. A few counts support this clone. The specimen sequenced was PBMCs or T cells enriched from blood (not recorded which). The clonotype was recovered from a young woman with acute COVID-19. The rearrangement links TRBV29-1 to TRBJ2-1, with 7 bases aligning to TRBD1. Here the CDR3 DNA reads TGCAGCGTTGAACCGCAGGGGGTCTTTTTCTCCTACAATGAGCAGTTCTTC. This encodes CSVEPQGVFFSYNEQFF.